A selection of T cell receptor beta chains follows, all from one sample in a study of molecular identifiers for immune sequencing clone quantification. Via MiXCR, TCRdb re-called the PCR reads, giving one row per CDR3 protein. Of about 640,000 distinct CDR3 sequences in the sample, about 20% are singletons; the top ten hold 0.85%. Sequenced material: naive CD8+ T cells from blood, with Jurkat cell RNA spiked in. The receptors stem from a human donor in good health. Some libraries in this study had Jurkat cell RNA spiked in. Both conserved end residues are trimmed from each CDR3.

j_gene: TRBJ1-5; v_gene: TRBV28; CDR3aa: ASSLLRGVVQPQH
j_gene: TRBJ2-3; v_gene: TRBV12-3/TRBV12-4; CDR3aa: ASSSDLVTQY
j_gene: TRBJ2-7; v_gene: TRBV5-1; CDR3aa: ATAGQGTEQY
j_gene: TRBJ1-1; v_gene: TRBV20-1; CDR3aa: SARAAARESEAF
j_gene: TRBJ1-5; v_gene: TRBV20-1; CDR3aa: SARDSGAGNQPQH
j_gene: TRBJ2-5; v_gene: TRBV27; CDR3aa: ASRRVIQETQY
j_gene: TRBJ2-7; v_gene: TRBV6-2/TRBV6-3; CDR3aa: ASSPTAPGLASEQY
j_gene: TRBJ2-2; v_gene: TRBV6-6; CDR3aa: ASRWAVNTGELF
j_gene: TRBJ1-3; v_gene: TRBV9; CDR3aa: ASSVDVLVGSSGNTIY
j_gene: TRBJ2-1; v_gene: TRBV19; CDR3aa: ASSIVFRVLAGEYNEQF
j_gene: TRBJ2-4; v_gene: TRBV13; CDR3aa: ASSVGGARDIQY
j_gene: TRBJ2-7; v_gene: TRBV13; CDR3aa: ASSQTRAGTSGYEQY
j_gene: TRBJ2-7; v_gene: TRBV19; CDR3aa: ASSIVGGGDYEQY
j_gene: TRBJ2-5; v_gene: TRBV11-2; CDR3aa: ASSGVWGQETQY
j_gene: TRBJ2-7; v_gene: TRBV14; CDR3aa: ASSHESYEQY
j_gene: TRBJ2-7; v_gene: TRBV9; CDR3aa: ASSPSQGNYYEQY
j_gene: TRBJ2-7; v_gene: TRBV25-1; CDR3aa: ASSEVGNSYEQY
j_gene: TRBJ2-1; v_gene: TRBV30; CDR3aa: AGGSWNEQF
j_gene: TRBJ2-1; v_gene: TRBV5-1; CDR3aa: ASSYDDRESYNEQF
j_gene: TRBJ2-5; v_gene: TRBV9; CDR3aa: ASSVGKTGEETQY
j_gene: TRBJ1-4; v_gene: TRBV2; CDR3aa: AITPQDTVNREKLF
j_gene: TRBJ2-5; v_gene: TRBV3-1; CDR3aa: ASSQDPVASGGPNQETQY
j_gene: TRBJ2-7; v_gene: TRBV7-2; CDR3aa: ASSLALAGVLSEQY
j_gene: TRBJ2-3; v_gene: TRBV5-6; CDR3aa: ASSLDLPSGSTDTQY
j_gene: TRBJ2-7; v_gene: TRBV4-3; CDR3aa: ASSQDLSYEQH
j_gene: TRBJ2-2; v_gene: TRBV5-8; CDR3aa: ASSWTDNTGELF